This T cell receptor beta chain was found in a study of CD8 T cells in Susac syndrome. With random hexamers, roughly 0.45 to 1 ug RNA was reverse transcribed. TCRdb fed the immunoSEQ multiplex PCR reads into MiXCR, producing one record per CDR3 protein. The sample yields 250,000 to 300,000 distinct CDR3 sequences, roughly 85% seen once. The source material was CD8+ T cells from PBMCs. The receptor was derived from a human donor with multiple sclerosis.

CDR3 sequence reads: CASSKDESIDTDTQYF. CDR3 sequence (DNA): TGTGCCAGCAGTAAGGACGAGTCAATCGACACAGATACGCAGTATTTT. The chain has TRBV27 and TRBJ2-3; D is ambiguous. Trimming left V 5 bases short and J 2 bases short, with 17 bases between. Looked up from germline, CDR1 is MNHEY and CDR2 is SMNVEV (reference sequence). CDR3 length: 16 amino acids.